The 9 T cell receptor beta chains given below trace back to one sample, sequenced in a study of blood T cell repertoires in COVID-19. Using immunoSEQ multiplex PCR, the repertoire was profiled, and TCRdb retains in-frame clones only, with some absent. The profile shows about 59,000 clones, around 80% of them singletons. The sample was peripheral blood. All receptors come from a man aged 60 to 75 with acute or convalescent COVID-19.

The chain links TRBV19 to TRBJ1-1; TRBD1 is a possible D gene (5 bases). This CDR3 contains 15 residues. Germline loops: CDR1 LNHDA, CDR2 SQIVND (reference sequence). The germline V and J ends were trimmed by 5 bases and 10 bases, with 23 bases remaining between them. The chain's CDR3 is CASSQPTGGTRRAFF. CDR3 bases: TGTGCCAGTAGTCAACCGACGGGGGGGACTAGGAGAGCTTTCTTT. Looking up the rest from reference TRBV19 and TRBJ1-1 gives the full variable domain: DGGITQSPKYLFRKEGQNVTLSCEQNLNHDAMYWYRQDPGQGLRLIYYSQIVNDFQKGDIAEGYSVSREKKESFPLTVTSAQKNPTAFYLCASSQPTGGTRRAFFGQGTRLTVV.

The V call is TRBV28, the J call TRBJ2-7; 8 nucleotides agree with TRBD2. This CDR3 has 12 amino acids. The germline V gene encodes CDR1 MDHEN and CDR2 SYDVKM. After removal of 6 bases from V and 6 bases from J, the junction contained 4 bases not matched to a gene. CDR3 residues: CASSSTSVEQYF. The DNA of the CDR3 is TGTGCCAGCAGCTCGACTAGCGTCGAGCAGTACTTC.

The rearrangement joins TRBV6-5 to TRBJ2-7; TRBD2 matches at 10 bases. This CDR3 is built from 15 residues. V was clipped by 10 bases and J by 5 bases; unmatched bases: 14. CDR1 and CDR2 (germline): MNHEY, SVGAGI. CDR3 in amino acids: CATTRIGTSDDEQYF. The CDR3 coding sequence is TGTGCCACTACCCGAATAGGGACTAGCGACGACGAGCAGTACTTC.

The chain has TRBV10-3 and TRBJ2-3, with D perhaps TRBD1 (5 bases). Trimming left V 3 bases short and J 4 bases short, with 8 bases between. This CDR3 spans 13 amino acids. The germline gives CDR1 ENHRY, CDR2 SYGVKD. The CDR3 loop reads CAISEGVPDTQYF. CDR3 coding DNA: TGTGCCATCAGTGAAGGGGTGCCAGATACGCAGTATTTT.

This clone was detected only once. The rearrangement uses TRBV18 and TRBJ2-5, with 11 bases matching TRBD1. From germline, CDR1 is KGHSH and CDR2 LQKENI. V gave up 6 bases and J gave up 6 bases; unmatched junction bases: 3. The CDR3 has 13 amino acids. The CDR3: CASSLDRGQTQYF. CDR3 bases: TGTGCCAGCTCCCTGGACAGGGGGCAGACCCAGTACTTC.

The gene calls are TRBV27 and TRBJ2-7, with D maybe TRBD1 (6 bases). The CDR3 length is 14 residues. V lost 4 bases to trimming and J lost 0 bases, with 10 bases between them. Germline CDR1 is MNHEY and CDR2 is SMNVEV (reference sequence). CDR3 in amino acids: CASSSTGSSYEQYF. The CDR3 DNA is TGTGCCAGCAGTTCGACAGGATCCTCCTACGAGCAGTACTTC.

V is TRBV3-1 (or the pseudogene TRBV3-2) and J is TRBJ2-7; 9 nucleotides match TRBD1. Germline CDR1 reads LGHDT; CDR2 reads YNNKEL (reference sequence). V was pared by 4 bases and J by 2 bases, with 3 bases of the junction left unmatched. The CDR3 has 14 residues. This CDR3 is CASSPGQGTYEQYF. The CDR3 DNA follows: TGTGCCAGCAGCCCGGGACAGGGTACCTACGAGCAGTACTTC.

The J gene is TRBJ2-3, the V gene TRBV7-9; no reliable D call. This CDR3 spans 12 amino acids. With 1 base removed from V and 5 bases from J, the gap between germline ends came to 4 bases. Germline CDR1 SEHNR, CDR2 FQNEAQ (reference sequence). Here the CDR3 reads CASSLDGDTQYF. Here the CDR3 DNA reads TGTGCCAGCAGCTTAGACGGAGATACGCAGTATTTT.

The chain employs TRBV2 and TRBJ2-3; 8 positions agree with TRBD1. With V trimmed by 4 bases and J by 8 bases, 8 bases remained unmatched. From germline, CDR1 is SNHLY and CDR2 FYNNEI. This CDR3 region has 14 residues. CDR3 residues: CASSADRVRGTQYF. DNA of the CDR3: TGTGCCAGCAGTGCGGACAGGGTTAGAGGTACGCAGTATTTT.